This T cell receptor beta chain was retrieved from a study of T cell responses to AZD1222 COVID-19 vaccine. Assay used: immunoSEQ multiplex PCR; TCRdb lists only in-frame clones, some missing. The sample has approximately 100,000 clones; about 89% are singletons. The V gene's germline CDR1 is SGHRS and CDR2 YFSETQ. The CDR3 covers 14 residues. The ends were cut back, 0 bases at V and 5 bases at J, with 6 bases in the middle. Source: peripheral blood, taken 28 days after the second AZD1222 dose. The TCR originated in an adult who received the AZD1222 COVID-19 vaccine. This chain links TRBV5-1 with TRBJ1-6; D is ambiguous. In nucleotides, the CDR3 is TGCGCCAGCAGCTTGGCAGGAAATAATTCACCCCTCCACTTT. As protein: CASSLAGNNSPLHF.